The rows below give T cell receptor beta chains drawn from one sample of a study of tumor and adjacent non-tumor tissue in lung cancer. TCRdb re-called the multiplex PCR reads through MiXCR, storing one row per CDR3 protein. The sample has approximately 120,000 distinct CDR3 sequences, roughly 73% seen once. Sample: lung tumor tissue. These receptors all come from an older woman with non-small cell lung cancer. Both conserved end residues are part of each CDR3. Each record gives: D gene, clone size, V gene, J gene, CDR3 protein, CDR3 DNA. A D gene is named only where the DNA matches it firmly. Clone size is given for some rows only: seen once, a few or many times, or a class if the clone is expanded.

>NA|NA|TRBV7-9|TRBJ2-1
CASTTPRATEKFTNEQFF
TGTGCCAGCACCACGCCACGAGCGACAGAAAAATTTACCAATGAGCAGTTCTTC
>TRBD1|NA|TRBV6-2/TRBV6-3|TRBJ2-1
CASIRRQGVDYNEQFF
TGTGCCAGCATTCGCCGACAGGGAGTAGATTATAATGAGCAGTTCTTC
>NA|NA|TRBV29-1|TRBJ2-7
CRVVTGEPYEHYF
TGCAGAGTTGTTACTGGGGAACCCTACGAGCACTACTTC
>NA|NA|TRBV5-4|TRBJ1-2
CAPPAGSEGYIF
TGTGCCCCCCCGGCAGGAAGCGAAGGCTACATCTTC
>TRBD1|many|TRBV6-2/TRBV6-3|TRBJ1-5
CASTIDRGGQPQHF
TGTGCCAGCACTATCGACAGGGGCGGCCAGCCCCAGCATTTT
>TRBD2|NA|TRBV10-1|TRBJ2-1
CASSRTIGRPGLSDEQFF
TGCGCCAGCAGTCGGACTATCGGGAGGCCCGGGCTGTCAGATGAGCAGTTCTTC
>TRBD1|NA|TRBV6-6|TRBJ2-5
CASIPQGGVETQYF
TGTGCCAGCATACCCCAAGGGGGCGTGGAGACACAGTACTTC
>TRBD1|NA|TRBV5-5|TRBJ2-1
CASNHRDRSYNEQFF
TGTGCCAGCAACCACCGGGACAGGTCCTACAACGAGCAGTTCTTC
>TRBD1|NA|TRBV20-1|TRBJ1-1
CSARDRTGNTEAFF
TGCAGTGCTAGAGATAGGACAGGGAACACTGAAGCTTTCTTT
>NA|NA|TRBV6-2/TRBV6-3|TRBJ2-7
CANSRGWEPYEQYF
TGTGCCAACAGCAGAGGATGGGAACCTTACGAGCAGTACTTC
>NA|NA|TRBV6-1|TRBJ2-6
CASSPKSGANVLTF
TGTGCCAGCAGCCCAAAGTCTGGGGCCAACGTCTTGACTTTC
>NA|many|TRBV29-1|TRBJ1-4
CSARLSEKLFF
TGCAGCGCCAGATTGAGTGAAAAACTGTTTTTT
>NA|NA|TRBV9|TRBJ2-3
CACRVDGMSNQPQYF
TGTGCCTGCAGGGTAGACGGAATGAGCAATCAGCCCCAGTATTTT
>NA|NA|TRBV6-5|TRBJ2-1
CTSSPLRSSYNEQFF
TGTACCAGCAGCCCCCTGCGGAGCTCCTACAATGAACAGTTCTTC
>TRBD1|NA|TRBV10-3|TRBJ1-5
CAISERRQGGGNQPQHF
TGTGCCATCAGTGAGAGAAGACAGGGGGGGGGCAATCAGCCCCAGCATTTT
>TRBD1|many|TRBV5-6|TRBJ1-1
CASVGTGTEAFF
TGTGCCAGCGTGGGGACAGGCACTGAAGCTTTCTTT
>NA|NA|TRBV20-1|TRBJ2-7
CSVPSPDEQYF
TGCAGTGTCCCGAGCCCCGACGAGCAGTATTTC